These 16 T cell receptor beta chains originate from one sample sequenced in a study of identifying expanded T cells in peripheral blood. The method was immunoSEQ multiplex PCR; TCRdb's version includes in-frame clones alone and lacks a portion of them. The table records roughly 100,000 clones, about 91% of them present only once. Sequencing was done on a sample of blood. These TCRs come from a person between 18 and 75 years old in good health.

The CDR3 region is CSASLMETQYF. The CDR3 bases are TGCAGTGCTAGTTTAATGGAGACCCAGTACTTC. The chain combines TRBV20-1 with TRBJ2-5; no firm D call. There are 11 residues in the CDR3. Germline V gene lookup returns CDR1 DFQATT and CDR2 SNEGSKA (reference sequence). Trimming removed 3 bases at V and 5 bases at J, with 7 bases between.

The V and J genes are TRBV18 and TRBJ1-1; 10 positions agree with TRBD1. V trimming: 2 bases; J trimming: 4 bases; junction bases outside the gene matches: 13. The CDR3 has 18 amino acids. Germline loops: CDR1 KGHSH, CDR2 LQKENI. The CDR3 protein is CASSPSGTGATWGTEAFF. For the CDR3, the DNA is TGTGCCAGCTCACCATCCGGGACAGGGGCTACCTGGGGCACTGAAGCTTTCTTT.

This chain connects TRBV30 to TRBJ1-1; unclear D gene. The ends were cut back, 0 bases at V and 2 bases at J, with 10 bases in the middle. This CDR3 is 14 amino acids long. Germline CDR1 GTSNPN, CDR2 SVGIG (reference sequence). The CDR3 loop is CAWSVGQVNTEAFF. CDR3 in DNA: TGTGCCTGGAGTGTCGGGCAGGTTAACACTGAAGCTTTCTTT.

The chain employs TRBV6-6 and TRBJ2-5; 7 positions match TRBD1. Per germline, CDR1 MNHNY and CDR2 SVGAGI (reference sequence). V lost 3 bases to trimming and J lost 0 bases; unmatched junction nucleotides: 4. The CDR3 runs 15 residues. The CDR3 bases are TGTGCCAGCAGTTATGAAGGGGGCTACCAAGAGACCCAGTACTTC. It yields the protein CASSYEGGYQETQYF.

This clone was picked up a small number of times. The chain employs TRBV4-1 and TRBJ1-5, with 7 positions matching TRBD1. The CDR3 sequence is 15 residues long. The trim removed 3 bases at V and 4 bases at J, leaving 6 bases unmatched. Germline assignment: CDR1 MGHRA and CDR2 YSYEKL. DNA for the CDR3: TGCGCCAGCAGCCAGGCAACAGGGGAAAATCAGCCCCAGCATTTT. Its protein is CASSQATGENQPQHF.

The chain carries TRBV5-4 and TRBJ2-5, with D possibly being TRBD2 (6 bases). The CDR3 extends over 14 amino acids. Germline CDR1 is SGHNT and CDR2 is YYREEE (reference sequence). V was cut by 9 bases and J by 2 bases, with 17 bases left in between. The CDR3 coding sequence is TGTGCCACGAAAGGAGTAGCGGTACAAGAGACCCAGTACTTC. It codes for CATKGVAVQETQYF.

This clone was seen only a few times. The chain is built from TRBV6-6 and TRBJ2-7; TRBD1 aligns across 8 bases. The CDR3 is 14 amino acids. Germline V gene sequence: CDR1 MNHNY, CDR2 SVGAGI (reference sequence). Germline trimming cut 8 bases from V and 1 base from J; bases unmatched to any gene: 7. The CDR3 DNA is TGTGCCAGCGCGGGATGGGACAGGTCCTACGAGCAGTACTTC. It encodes CASAGWDRSYEQYF.

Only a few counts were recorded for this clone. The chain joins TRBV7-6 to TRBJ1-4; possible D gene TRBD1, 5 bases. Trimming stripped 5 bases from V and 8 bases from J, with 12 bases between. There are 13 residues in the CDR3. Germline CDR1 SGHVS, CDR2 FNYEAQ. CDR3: CASSALTEEKLFF. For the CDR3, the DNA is TGTGCCAGCAGCGCCTTGACAGAGGAAAAACTGTTTTTT.

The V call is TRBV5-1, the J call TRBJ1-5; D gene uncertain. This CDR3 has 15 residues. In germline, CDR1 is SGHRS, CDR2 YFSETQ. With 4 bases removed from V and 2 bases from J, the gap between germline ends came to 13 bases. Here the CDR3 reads CASSPDGTGNQPQHF. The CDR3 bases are TGCGCCAGCAGCCCCGATGGCACGGGCAATCAGCCCCAGCATTTT.

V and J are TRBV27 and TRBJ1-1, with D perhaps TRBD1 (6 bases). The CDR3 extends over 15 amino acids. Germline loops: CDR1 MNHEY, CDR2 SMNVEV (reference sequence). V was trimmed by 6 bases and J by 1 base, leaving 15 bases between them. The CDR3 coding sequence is TGTGCCAGCAGCCCCCAGGGGCACAAGAACACTGAAGCTTTCTTT. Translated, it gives CASSPQGHKNTEAFF.

CDR3 in amino acids: CSVDLGVTAAGKLFF. As DNA, the CDR3 is TGCAGCGTTGATTTAGGTGTGACGGCGGCTGGAAAACTGTTTTTT. The chain employs TRBV29-1 and TRBJ1-4; D is unresolved. V was cut by 3 bases and J by 10 bases, with 21 bases left in between. The germline V gene encodes CDR1 SQVTM and CDR2 ANQGSEA. The CDR3 has 15 amino acids.

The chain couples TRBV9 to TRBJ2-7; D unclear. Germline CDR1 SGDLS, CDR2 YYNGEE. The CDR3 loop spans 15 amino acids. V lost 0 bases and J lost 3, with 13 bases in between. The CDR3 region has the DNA TGTGCCAGCAGCGTAGCTGAGTCAGCCTTCTACGAGCAGTACTTC. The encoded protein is CASSVAESAFYEQYF.

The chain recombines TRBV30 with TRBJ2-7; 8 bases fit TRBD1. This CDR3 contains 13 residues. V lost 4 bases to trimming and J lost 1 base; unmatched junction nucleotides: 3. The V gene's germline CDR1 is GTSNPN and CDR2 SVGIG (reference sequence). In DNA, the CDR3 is TGTGCCTGGAACCGACAGGGGTCCTACGAGCAGTACTTC. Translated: CAWNRQGSYEQYF.

In DNA form, the CDR3 reads TGTGCCAGCAGCTTAGCGCTGTCGGGGGGGCCTCACGAGCAGTACTTC. It is translated as CASSLALSGGPHEQYF. The rearrangement joins TRBV11-2 to TRBJ2-7, with TRBD2 matching over 8 bases. Germline CDR1 reads SGHAT; CDR2 reads FQNNGV. This CDR3 contains 16 residues. Germline trimming cut 1 base from V and 5 bases from J; bases unmatched to any gene: 10.

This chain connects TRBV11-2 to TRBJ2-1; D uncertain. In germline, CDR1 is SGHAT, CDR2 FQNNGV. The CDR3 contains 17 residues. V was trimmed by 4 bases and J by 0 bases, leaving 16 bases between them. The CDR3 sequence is CASSSGMGLSSYNEQFF. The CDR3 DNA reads TGTGCCAGCAGCTCCGGAATGGGCTTAAGCTCCTACAATGAGCAGTTCTTC.

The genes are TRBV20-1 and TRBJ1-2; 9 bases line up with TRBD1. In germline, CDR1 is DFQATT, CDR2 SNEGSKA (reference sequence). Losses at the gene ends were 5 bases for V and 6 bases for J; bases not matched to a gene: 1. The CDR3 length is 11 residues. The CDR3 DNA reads TGCAGTGCTGGACAGGGGAATGGCTACACCTTC. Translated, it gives CSAGQGNGYTF.